This TCR beta chain was observed in a study of T-cell memory formation after mild COVID-19. General study results and limits: The study found contracting CD4+ clones mainly in CM and EM and contracting CD8+ clones in EMRA.

From the 5' RACE reads, TCRdb called clonotypes with MiXCR, one entry per CDR3 protein. The sample has around 370,000 distinct CDR3 sequences, 21% seen once; the top ten hold around 13%. The sample holds many counts of this clonotype. What it binds is not known. This receptor was obtained from an adult woman who had mild COVID-19 (a few samples of this study predate the infection). Cell type and time point are not known. The sample was PBMCs or a T cell subset sorted from them (not recorded which).

The CDR3 protein is CASRGGDAVTQYF. For the CDR3, the DNA is TGTGCCAGCAGGGGGGGGGATGCAGTTACGCAGTATTTT. The chain links TRBV9 to TRBJ2-3; TRBD2 matches at 7 bases. Per germline, CDR1 SGDLS and CDR2 YYNGEE. This CDR3 is 13 amino acids long. V shed 5 bases, J shed 8 bases, and the junction held 8 bases outside the gene matches.